This entry lists 26 T cell receptor beta chains sequenced from one sample in a study of T cell repertoires in cytomegalovirus infection. No antigens are known for them. MiXCR, applied by TCRdb to the reads, yields one record per CDR3 protein. The sample has around 300,000 distinct CDR3 sequences, roughly 25% seen once; the top ten hold 13%. The sequencing here drew on cultured PBMCs, taken from culture after CMV antigen stimulation. The receptors come from a human donor in good health (CMV status not recorded). Some clones in this sample may be carry-over from other donors' samples.

This clonotype was observed a handful of times. The rearrangement joins TRBV12-3 or TRBV12-4 to TRBJ1-1; D is possibly TRBD1 (5 bases). This CDR3 has 15 residues. V dropped 5 bases and J dropped 4 bases, with 17 bases sitting between them. In DNA form, the CDR3 reads TGTGCCAGCAGTCCCCGGGACCTCACAGGCACTGAAGCTTTCTTT. It translates to CASSPRDLTGTEAFF.

The chain uses TRBV4-1 and TRBJ1-3, with a weak D call TRBD1 (5 bases). V was clipped by 3 bases and J by 0 bases, with 18 bases between them. CDR3 length: 18 amino acids. In germline, CDR1 is MGHRA, CDR2 YSYEKL. The CDR3 region is CASSQDTGATNSGNTIYF. For the CDR3, the DNA is TGCGCCAGCAGCCAGGATACAGGCGCCACTAACTCTGGAAACACCATATATTTT.

This clonotype was seen ten or more times. The chain employs TRBV5-8 and TRBJ1-5; D ambiguous. V was pared by 5 bases and J by 1 base, with 16 bases between. In germline, CDR1 is SGHTS, CDR2 YDEGEE. The CDR3 contains 16 residues. Here the CDR3 DNA reads TGTGCCAGCAGTTCCGGGGATCTGCGAAGCAATCAGCCCCAGCATTTT. Its protein product is CASSSGDLRSNQPQHF.

This chain connects TRBV7-2 to TRBJ2-7, with TRBD2 identical over 10 bases. The germline CDR1 and CDR2 sequences are SGHTA and FQGNSA. The trim removed 5 bases at V and 3 bases at J, leaving 4 bases unmatched. This CDR3 region has 14 residues. The CDR3 is CASSTTSGDYEQYV. The CDR3 nucleotides read TGTGCCAGCAGCACTACTAGCGGGGACTACGAGCAGTACGTC.

This CDR3 reads CASAGTGKTGELFF. In DNA, the CDR3 is TGTGCCAGCGCCGGGACAGGAAAAACCGGGGAGCTGTTTTTT. The chain uses TRBV6-1 and TRBJ2-2, with 8 positions matching TRBD1. Germline CDR1 MNHNS, CDR2 SASEGT. J lost 5 bases, V lost 8 bases, and 7 bases had no gene match. This CDR3 has 14 amino acids.

This clonotype was observed many times. V and J are TRBV20-1 and TRBJ2-2; D may be TRBD2 (6 bases). CDR3 size: 14 residues. The germline V gene encodes CDR1 DFQATT and CDR2 SNEGSKA (reference sequence). Trimming shortened V by 5 bases and J by 1 base, and 11 bases separated the two germline ends. CDR3 in amino acids: CSAVRDWNTGELFF. The CDR3 DNA follows: TGCAGTGCTGTCCGGGACTGGAACACCGGGGAGCTGTTTTTT.

Only a few counts were recorded for this clonotype. The gene calls are TRBV6-2 or TRBV6-3 and TRBJ2-7; 8 bases fit TRBD2. CDR1 is MNHEY, CDR2 SVGEGT, per germline. V shed 5 bases, J shed 2 bases, and the junction held 11 bases outside the gene matches. The CDR3 runs 16 residues. CDR3 residues: CASSDPAGGPTYEQYV. The CDR3 DNA reads as TGTGCCAGCAGTGACCCCGCGGGAGGACCTACCTACGAGCAGTACGTC.

The chain employs TRBV6-1 and TRBJ1-1; a possible D gene is TRBD1 (5 bases). The V gene lost 6 bases and the J gene lost 0 bases, with 20 bases spanning the gap. Germline assignment: CDR1 MNHNS and CDR2 SASEGT. The CDR3 loop spans 17 amino acids. The CDR3 nucleotides are TGTGCCAGCAGGGACGGGGCCGCAGGTTATATGAACACTGAAGCTTTCTTT. It specifies CASRDGAAGYMNTEAFF.

This clonotype was observed many times. V is TRBV11-1 and J is TRBJ2-1; D is ambiguous. Germline CDR1 and CDR2: SGHAT and FQDESV (reference sequence). Trimming took off 0 bases at V and 7 bases at J, with 7 bases between the two ends. This CDR3 contains 13 residues. The CDR3 sequence is CASSLASANEQFF. In DNA, the CDR3 is TGTGCCAGCAGCTTAGCTAGTGCGAATGAGCAGTTCTTC.

This clonotype turned up a few times. J is TRBJ1-1 and V is TRBV29-1; unclear D gene. The germline CDR1 and CDR2 sequences are SQVTM and ANQGSEA. The ends were cut back, 4 bases at V and 0 bases at J, with 9 bases in the middle. CDR3 size: 13 residues. In DNA form, the CDR3 reads TGCAGCGTTGGAGTCAAAGTGAACACTGAAGCTTTCTTT. Translation gives CSVGVKVNTEAFF.

The V call is TRBV11-2, the J call TRBJ2-3, with unresolved D. Germline V CDR1 and CDR2: SGHAT, FQNNGV. The CDR3 consists of 12 residues. V lost 6 bases and J lost 5, with 9 bases in between. The CDR3 region is CASSGWRDTQYF. The CDR3 DNA sequence: TGTGCCAGCAGTGGGTGGAGAGATACGCAGTATTTT.

The table lists this clonotype with a few counts. This sequence joins TRBV10-3 and TRBJ1-1, with unresolved D. This CDR3 comprises 14 residues. V gave up 4 bases and J gave up 1 base, with 10 bases separating them. In germline, CDR1 is ENHRY, CDR2 SYGVKD. The CDR3 sequence: CAISVTEGNTEAFF. The CDR3 bases are TGTGCCATCAGTGTGACGGAGGGGAACACTGAAGCTTTCTTT.

The table lists this clonotype with a count of one. A much larger clone lies a single base off, so this may be a read error. The chain is built from TRBV11-2 and TRBJ2-3; 8 nucleotides line up with TRBD2. The germline CDR1 and CDR2 sequences are SGHAT and FQNNGV. There are 14 residues in the CDR3. The CDR3: CTSSSRTSQDTQYF. The CDR3 region has the DNA TGTACCAGCAGCTCTAGGACTAGCCAAGATACGCAGTATTTT.

This clonotype was observed a handful of times. This chain uses TRBV25-1 with TRBJ2-1; 8 nucleotides align to TRBD2. Germline-derived CDR1 and CDR2 are MGHDK and SYGVNS. V shed 6 bases and J 9 bases; nucleotides not matched to a gene: 13. CDR3 size: 15 residues. This chain's CDR3 is CASRSGSLQMFEQFF. The CDR3 DNA sequence: TGTGCCAGCAGAAGCGGGAGTCTTCAAATGTTTGAGCAGTTCTTC.

The V and J genes are TRBV6-2 or TRBV6-3 and TRBJ2-7; D is undetermined. This CDR3 is built from 14 residues. Trimming shortened V by 5 bases and J by 6 bases, and 17 bases separated the two germline ends. Germline CDR1 reads MNHEY; CDR2 reads SVGEGT. The CDR3 is CASSRGGSSAEQYF. CDR3 coding DNA: TGTGCCAGCAGTCGAGGTGGTAGCAGCGCCGAGCAGTACTTC.

This clonotype has more than one count but fewer than ten. The gene calls are TRBV12-3 or TRBV12-4 and TRBJ2-7; D ambiguous. V shed 1 base and J shed 5 bases, with 15 bases lying between them. The CDR3 contains 15 residues. The CDR3 sequence: CASSLGWQIQDEQYV. The CDR3 DNA reads TGTGCCAGCAGTTTAGGATGGCAGATCCAGGACGAGCAGTACGTC.

The J gene is TRBJ2-6, the V gene TRBV6-2 or TRBV6-3; D assignment may be TRBD1 or TRBD2 (6 bases each). This CDR3 is 16 amino acids long. The germline V gene has CDR1 MNHEY and CDR2 SVGEGT. Deletions cut 10 bases from V and 0 bases from J, with 16 bases between. The CDR3 bases are TGTGCCACCATCCCCGGGGGACACTCTGGGGCCAACGTCCTGACTTTC. Protein sequence: CATIPGGHSGANVLTF.

The table lists this clonotype with a few counts. The chain combines TRBV12-3 or TRBV12-4 with TRBJ1-6, with D perhaps TRBD1 (6 bases). V lost 7 bases to trimming and J lost 7 bases, with 14 bases between them. This CDR3 has 14 amino acids. The DNA for the CDR3 is TGTGCCAGCAAGGGACACTCAGAAAATTCACCCCTCCACTTT. Encoded protein: CASKGHSENSPLHF.

The chain is built from TRBV6-5 and TRBJ2-6; unclear D gene. Germline V gene data show CDR1 as MNHEY and CDR2 as SVGAGI. This CDR3 is 17 amino acids long. V lost 2 bases and J 0 bases, leaving 11 bases between the germline ends. The DNA for the CDR3 is TGTGCCAGCAGTTACCTAGTCGGGCGCTCTGGGGCCAACGTCCTGACTTTC. Amino acid sequence: CASSYLVGRSGANVLTF.

There are a few counts of this clonotype. The chain links TRBV7-2 to TRBJ2-1; D gene ambiguous. The CDR3 loop spans 14 amino acids. V lost 1 base to trimming and J lost 10 bases, with 14 bases between them. Looked up from germline, CDR1 is SGHTA and CDR2 is FQGNSA. The CDR3 protein is CASSLVRKNGEQFF. As DNA, the CDR3 is TGTGCCAGCAGCTTAGTCCGAAAAAACGGGGAGCAGTTCTTC.

V is TRBV11-2 and J is TRBJ2-1, with D maybe TRBD1 (5 bases). Looked up from germline, CDR1 is SGHAT and CDR2 is FQNNGV. There are 15 residues in the CDR3. V was pared by 5 bases and J by 5 bases, with 16 bases between. The CDR3 DNA reads TGTGCCAGCAGCCCCCGGGCAGGGATCAACAATGAGCAGTTCTTC. It encodes CASSPRAGINNEQFF.

The rearrangement joins TRBV15 to TRBJ2-5, with TRBD2 matching over 8 bases. CDR3 length: 13 residues. V shed 8 bases, J shed 2 bases, and the junction held 4 bases outside the gene matches. CDR1 LNHNV and CDR2 YYDKDF come from the germline V gene (reference sequence). The CDR3 protein is CATAASGQETQYF. CDR3 bases: TGTGCCACCGCGGCTAGCGGGCAAGAGACCCAGTACTTC.

The rearrangement joins TRBV28 to TRBJ1-2; no reliable D call. Per the germline V gene, CDR1 is MDHEN and CDR2 is SYDVKM. V was cut by 1 base and J by 4 bases, with 7 bases left in between. This CDR3 is built from 13 residues. The DNA for the CDR3 is TGTGCCAGCAGTTTATTAGTCTTCTATGGCTACACCTTC. As protein: CASSLLVFYGYTF.

The chain combines TRBV30 with TRBJ1-1; D uncertain. In germline, CDR1 is GTSNPN, CDR2 SVGIG (reference sequence). The CDR3 loop spans 13 amino acids. V was trimmed by 2 bases and J by 5 bases, leaving 12 bases between them. CDR3 DNA: TGTGCCTGGAGTATGAGGGTTTCTACTGAAGCTTTCTTT. Its translation is CAWSMRVSTEAFF.

This clonotype appeared many times. The V gene is TRBV7-2, the J gene TRBJ2-3; D is undetermined. Trimming pared 1 base from V and 1 base from J, leaving 12 bases between. The germline CDR1 and CDR2 sequences are SGHTA and FQGNSA. This CDR3 has 16 residues. The CDR3 loop is CASSLGGLEGTDTQYF. In DNA, the CDR3 is TGTGCCAGCAGCTTAGGCGGATTGGAAGGCACAGATACGCAGTATTTT.

The rearrangement joins TRBV19 to TRBJ1-1; D not certain. Germline loops: CDR1 LNHDA, CDR2 SQIVND (reference sequence). Between the trimmed V and J ends, which lost 7 bases and 7 bases, there was a span of 13 bases. The CDR3 has 12 residues. The CDR3 region is CASIGGPNEAFF. The CDR3 DNA follows: TGTGCCAGTATCGGAGGACCCAATGAAGCTTTCTTT.